This T cell receptor beta chain was captured in a study of T cell clones after liver transplantation. In the study overall: TCRbeta sequencing after a pre-transplant mixed lymphocyte reaction identified graft-donor-reactive clones, later tracked in post-transplant blood. Three of the eight recipients were HCV-positive; the rest had non-autoimmune, non-viral transplant indications.

The data were produced by immunoSEQ multiplex PCR, yet TCRdb's version contains in-frame clones alone and is incomplete. The data hold roughly 55,000 clones, with 65% to 80% observed a single time. The V end was cut by 6 bases, the J end by 4 bases, with 18 bases between. The CDR3 covers 16 residues. Germline V gene lookup returns CDR1 MNHNY and CDR2 SVGAGI (reference sequence). J is TRBJ2-2 and V is TRBV6-6, with a weak D call TRBD1 (5 bases). The specimen was CD4+ T cells from blood, collected approximately 54 months after liver transplant. The TCR comes from a human patient who received a liver transplant. Some T cells may have originated in the graft donor. CDR3 loop: CASSRDSVSATGELFF. The CDR3 nucleotides are TGTGCCAGCAGCCGCGACAGCGTGTCGGCCACCGGGGAGCTGTTTTTT.